This T cell receptor beta chain was retrieved from a study of sequential checkpoint blockade in melanoma. Sequenced by immunoSEQ multiplex PCR; TCRdb stores in-frame clones only, minus some. Of more than 20,000 clones listed, about four fifths are singletons. The CDR3 has 14 amino acids. With 3 bases clipped from V and 6 bases from J, the junction kept 10 bases outside the gene matches. Germline CDR1 reads SQVTM; CDR2 reads ANQGSEA. Treatment indicated: randomized to nivolumab then ipilimumab (arm A) or the reverse (arm B). No patient had prior DNA-damaging chemotherapy. PBMC sorting kept live CD3+CD8+ cells without CD19 or CD56.

This chain links TRBV29-1 with TRBJ1-2, with 7 bases fitting TRBD1. The material was CD8+ T cells sorted from blood (inferred from file names), obtained from a patient given nivolumab and ipilimumab in sequence. This sequence originates from a human donor with melanoma. CDR3 residues: CSVEPSTGFDGYTF. The CDR3 DNA is TGCAGCGTTGAGCCTTCGACAGGGTTTGATGGCTACACCTTC.